The 13 T cell receptor beta chains presented below share a single source sample, sequenced in a study of tumor-infiltrating lymphocytes in localized non-small cell lung cancer. TCRdb keeps only in-frame clones here, not all; method: immunoSEQ multiplex PCR. Altogether several thousand clones are present, about 70% being singletons, with the ten largest covering about 7.1%. The sequenced sample consisted of uninvolved lung tissue not adjacent to the tumor. The receptor source for this set is a human donor with non-small cell lung cancer.

The V gene is TRBV4-2, the J gene TRBJ2-1; 9 bases are shared with TRBD1. Germline loops: CDR1 LGHNA, CDR2 YNFKEQ. The ends lost 3 bases at V and 9 bases at J; junction bases unmatched: 9. This CDR3 comprises 15 residues. In DNA form, the CDR3 reads TGTGCCAGCAGCCAGAAGGACAGGGGTATTGGTGAGCAGTTCTTC. Encoded protein: CASSQKDRGIGEQFF.

The chain is built from TRBV28 and TRBJ2-1; 9 positions agree with TRBD2. In germline, CDR1 is MDHEN, CDR2 SYDVKM. J was trimmed by 7 bases and V by 6 bases; bases with no gene match: 19. The CDR3 sequence is 18 residues long. CDR3 coding DNA: TGTGCCAGCAGCTTTCCCGTCTTTAGCGGGGGCCTTCAAAATGAGCAGTTCTTC. This translates into CASSFPVFSGGLQNEQFF.

The rearrangement links TRBV7-3 to TRBJ2-7; D may be TRBD1 (6 bases). V lost 3 bases, J lost 2 bases, and 8 bases lay in between. The CDR3 is 13 residues long. Germline V gene sequence: CDR1 SGHTA, CDR2 FQGTGA. CDR3 DNA sequence: TGTGCCAGCAGCTTCCGGGACACCTACGAGCAGTACTTC. This translates into CASSFRDTYEQYF.

The CDR3 nucleotides read TGTGCCAGCAGCCGTCGGGGGGGAGGACAGAATACCTACGAGCAGTACTTC. Encoded protein: CASSRRGGGQNTYEQYF. The chain carries TRBV11-1 and TRBJ2-7; 8 bases align to TRBD2. The germline gives CDR1 SGHAT, CDR2 FQDESV (reference sequence). Trimming at V came to 5 bases and at J to 2 bases, leaving 14 bases not matched to a gene. The CDR3 runs to 17 residues.

The chain carries TRBV5-1 and TRBJ1-4, with 8 positions matching TRBD1. The CDR3 is 15 amino acids. The V gene end was trimmed by 5 bases and the J gene end by 7 bases; junction bases not matched to a gene: 10. The V gene's germline CDR1 is SGHRS and CDR2 YFSETQ. The CDR3 DNA reads TGCGCCAGCAGTGGCTACGGACAGGGTGGTGAAAAACTGTTTTTT. Protein product: CASSGYGQGGEKLFF.

The chain combines TRBV18 with TRBJ2-7; 8 nucleotides match TRBD2. V lost 5 bases to trimming and J lost 6 bases; unmatched junction nucleotides: 6. CDR3 length equals 13 residues. Looked up from germline, CDR1 is KGHSH and CDR2 is LQKENI. This chain's CDR3 is CASSTGRGVEQYF. In DNA, the CDR3 is TGTGCCAGCTCAACCGGGAGGGGGGTCGAGCAGTACTTC.

This clone was picked up one time. This CDR3 is CASSLAAGANQPQHF. DNA for the CDR3: TGTGCCAGCAGCTTAGCCGCAGGGGCCAATCAGCCCCAGCATTTT. The chain carries TRBV11-2 and TRBJ1-5, with a possible D match to TRBD1 (6 bases). V was clipped by 1 base and J by 3 bases, with 10 bases between them. The CDR3 runs to 15 residues. Germline loops: CDR1 SGHAT, CDR2 FQNNGV.

This clone was counted only a few times. The chain has TRBV5-1 and TRBJ2-2, with 10 bases that match TRBD2. The CDR3 sequence is 16 residues long. From germline, CDR1 is SGHRS and CDR2 YFSETQ. V lost 2 bases to trimming and J lost 2 bases; unmatched junction nucleotides: 3. The chain's CDR3 is CASSFLAGGNTGELFF. The CDR3 DNA reads TGCGCCAGCAGCTTTTTAGCGGGGGGAAACACCGGGGAGCTGTTTTTT.

This clone occurred once. The chain uses TRBV29-1 and TRBJ2-1; 10 positions match TRBD1. Germline trimming cut 6 bases from V and 11 bases from J; bases unmatched to any gene: 7. The CDR3 runs 12 residues. In germline, CDR1 is SQVTM, CDR2 ANQGSEA. CDR3 nucleotide sequence: TGCAGCGTGACAGGGGGCGCGGGGAAGCAGTTCTTC. Its translation: CSVTGGAGKQFF.

V and J are TRBV7-2 and TRBJ2-2, with D possibly being TRBD2 (5 bases). Deletions cut 5 bases from V and 3 bases from J, with 10 bases between. Germline V gene sequence: CDR1 SGHTA, CDR2 FQGNSA. This CDR3 has 14 residues. The CDR3 loop is CASSPGLYTGELFF. CDR3 DNA: TGTGCCAGCAGCCCCGGACTGTACACCGGGGAGCTGTTTTTT.

The chain combines TRBV2 with TRBJ2-1, with 8 bases lining up with TRBD2. This CDR3 region has 13 residues. V shed 3 bases, J shed 8 bases, and the junction held 3 bases outside the gene matches. Germline V gene sequence: CDR1 SNHLY, CDR2 FYNNEI. As DNA, the CDR3 is TGTGCCAGCAGTGAGAGCGGGGGAGATGAGCAGTTCTTC. Its translation: CASSESGGDEQFF.

The rearrangement uses TRBV19 and TRBJ2-1; possibly TRBD2 for D (7 bases). V lost 1 base and J 4 bases, leaving 11 bases between the germline ends. CDR1 LNHDA and CDR2 SQIVND come from the germline V gene (reference sequence). The CDR3 runs to 15 residues. The CDR3 nucleotides are TGTGCCAGTAGTATAGGGGGGGGCTTTTACAATGAGCAGTTCTTC. Amino acid sequence: CASSIGGGFYNEQFF.

This chain joins TRBV4-3 and TRBJ1-5; D unclear. V was pared by 1 base and J by 4 bases, with 11 bases between. The CDR3 runs 15 residues. CDR1 and CDR2 (germline): LGHNA, YSLEER. The CDR3, as DNA: TGCGCCAGCAGCCAAGGGCCGGGCGGGAATCAGCCCCAGCATTTT. It specifies CASSQGPGGNQPQHF.